The 21 T cell receptor beta chains below come from one sample, sequenced in a study of blood T cell repertoires in COVID-19. The repertoire was sequenced with immunoSEQ multiplex PCR; TCRdb's copy has only in-frame clones and lacks some. The sample has about 230,000 clones; 88% are singletons. The sequencing input was peripheral blood. These receptors all come from a woman aged 55-69 years with acute or convalescent COVID-19.

V is TRBV5-5 and J is TRBJ2-2; 10 nucleotides line up with TRBD1. The CDR3 contains 15 residues. The V segment lost 4 bases and the J segment 4 bases; nucleotides outside the gene matches: 4. Germline CDR1 and CDR2: SGHKS and YYEKEE (reference sequence). The CDR3 protein is CASSDRGRGTGELFF. The CDR3 nucleotides read TGTGCCAGCAGCGACAGGGGGCGCGGCACCGGGGAGCTGTTTTTT.

This chain uses TRBV28 with TRBJ1-1; possibly TRBD1 for D (6 bases). Germline CDR1 MDHEN, CDR2 SYDVKM. The ends were cut back, 7 bases at V and 3 bases at J, with 21 bases in the middle. The CDR3 covers 16 residues. The CDR3 reads CASNPNFGRGDTEAFF. CDR3 in DNA: TGTGCCAGCAATCCTAACTTTGGGAGGGGGGACACTGAAGCTTTCTTT.

The rearrangement joins TRBV30 to TRBJ1-2; tentative D call: TRBD1 (5 bases). CDR1 is GTSNPN, CDR2 SVGIG, per germline (reference sequence). This CDR3 contains 13 residues. Trimming removed 2 bases from V and 4 bases from J, with 11 bases in between. The chain's CDR3 is CAWSQGLGYGYTF. The CDR3 bases are TGTGCCTGGAGTCAGGGCCTGGGCTATGGCTACACCTTC.

The chain employs TRBV19 and TRBJ1-3; D is unclear. Trimming removed 5 bases at V and 0 bases at J, with 17 bases between. Germline loops: CDR1 LNHDA, CDR2 SQIVND (reference sequence). This CDR3 region has 17 residues. DNA of the CDR3: TGTGCCAGTAGTTCCCGCTCCGAGTTGTTCTCTGGAAACACCATATATTTT. Protein: CASSSRSELFSGNTIYF.

The table lists this clone with a few counts. The genes are TRBV2 and TRBJ1-2; a possible D gene is TRBD1 (5 bases). The CDR3 runs to 15 residues. The germline CDR1 and CDR2 sequences are SNHLY and FYNNEI. Trimming cost V 4 bases and J 0 bases, with 12 bases left between them. DNA for the CDR3: TGTGCCAGCAGTGCTCCAACAGGTCCTAACTATGGCTACACCTTC. It translates to CASSAPTGPNYGYTF.

This chain links TRBV7-2 with TRBJ1-1, with D possibly matching TRBD1 (5 bases). CDR1 and CDR2 from the germline V gene are SGHTA and FQGNSA. CDR3 length: 16 amino acids. V was cut by 5 bases and J by 0 bases, with 16 bases left in between. The CDR3 region is CASSTSGTIMNTEAFF. CDR3 DNA: TGTGCCAGCAGCACGAGCGGGACTATTATGAACACTGAAGCTTTCTTT.

The CDR3 sequence: CASRAGPGYGYTF. The DNA for the CDR3 is TGTGCCAGCAGGGCAGGGCCAGGCTATGGCTACACCTTC. The chain couples TRBV6-5 to TRBJ1-2, with D tentatively TRBD1 (5 bases). The length of the CDR3 is 13 residues. Between the trimmed V and J ends, which lost 6 bases and 4 bases, there was a span of 12 bases. Germline CDR1 MNHEY, CDR2 SVGAGI.

The chain links TRBV19 to TRBJ1-5; maybe TRBD1 (6 bases). Germline V gene data show CDR1 as LNHDA and CDR2 as SQIVND (reference sequence). Trimming removed 5 bases at V and 7 bases at J, with 12 bases between. The CDR3 runs 13 residues. In nucleotides, the CDR3 is TGTGCCAGTAGTGGAACAGGGCTGCAGCCCCAGCATTTT. This sequence encodes CASSGTGLQPQHF.

This clone occurred a few times. This chain joins TRBV4-2 and TRBJ2-5; perhaps TRBD2 as D (6 bases). Trimming took 0 bases from V and 6 from J, leaving 14 bases between them. Germline V gene lookup returns CDR1 LGHNA and CDR2 YNFKEQ. This CDR3 contains 15 residues. The CDR3 loop is CASSQDGGNRKTQYF. Here the CDR3 DNA reads TGTGCCAGCAGCCAAGATGGCGGGAACAGAAAGACCCAGTACTTC.

The V gene is TRBV28, the J gene TRBJ1-2; TRBD1 aligns across 8 bases. J gave up 5 bases and V 5 bases, and 7 bases lay outside the gene matches. The CDR3 sequence is 14 residues long. CDR1 and CDR2 from the germline V gene are MDHEN and SYDVKM. The CDR3 nucleotides are TGTGCCAGCAGTGACAGGGGAGTAGGGTATGGCTACACCTTC. Its protein product is CASSDRGVGYGYTF.

The J gene is TRBJ2-7, the V gene TRBV30; 7 bases are a match to TRBD1. Germline lookup yields CDR1 GTSNPN and CDR2 SVGIG (reference sequence). The CDR3 contains 13 residues. J lost 2 bases, V lost 3 bases, and 4 bases had no gene match. As DNA, the CDR3 is TGTGCCTGGAGGGAAGGGACAGCCTACGAGCAGTACTTC. Amino acid sequence: CAWREGTAYEQYF. Variable domain in full (rest from reference TRBV30 and TRBJ2-7): SQTIHQWPATLVQPVGSPLSLECTVEGTSNPNLYWYRQAAGRGLQLLFYSVGIGQISSEVPQNLSASRPQDRQFILSSKKLLLSDSGFYLCAWREGTAYEQYFGPGTRLTVT.

There are a few counts of this clone. The V call is TRBV7-2, the J call TRBJ1-5; TRBD1 agrees at 8 bases. There are 16 residues in the CDR3. V was clipped by 4 bases and J by 3 bases; unmatched bases: 8. Germline values: CDR1 SGHTA, CDR2 FQGNSA. The CDR3 DNA is TGTGCCAGCAGCTCTCGGACAGGGAGGGCCAATCAGCCCCAGCATTTT. Its translation: CASSSRTGRANQPQHF.

This chain joins TRBV6-2 or TRBV6-3 and TRBJ2-2; TRBD2 might be the D (6 bases). This CDR3 spans 15 amino acids. V lost 2 bases and J 5 bases, leaving 12 bases between the germline ends. The germline V gene encodes CDR1 MNHEY and CDR2 SVGEGT. The DNA for the CDR3 is TGTGCCAGCAGTTACCCCGGGGGTAGGACCGGGGAGCTGTTTTTT. Its protein is CASSYPGGRTGELFF.

V gene TRBV30 combines with J gene TRBJ1-6; the D is unclear. The germline V gene has CDR1 GTSNPN and CDR2 SVGIG (reference sequence). This CDR3 is 14 amino acids long. V lost 0 bases, J lost 5 bases, and 8 bases lay in between. For the CDR3, the DNA is TGTGCCTGGAGTGTACTGCACCATAATTCACCCCTCCACTTT. Translating gives CAWSVLHHNSPLHF.

J is TRBJ2-7 and V is TRBV5-1; 13 positions agree with TRBD2. Germline loops: CDR1 SGHRS, CDR2 YFSETQ. The CDR3 consists of 15 residues. The ends lost 4 bases at V and 4 bases at J; junction bases unmatched: 5. CDR3: CASSSGTSGIYEQYF. For the CDR3, the DNA is TGCGCCAGCAGCAGCGGGACTAGCGGGATTTACGAGCAGTACTTC.

The chain combines TRBV19 with TRBJ1-4, with 9 nucleotides matching TRBD1. The CDR3 loop spans 14 amino acids. V was pared by 5 bases and J by 7 bases, with 5 bases of the junction left unmatched. CDR1 and CDR2 from the germline V gene are LNHDA and SQIVND (reference sequence). The CDR3 bases are TGTGCCAGTAGTCGGGGGACAGGGACTGAAAAACTGTTTTTT. Translation: CASSRGTGTEKLFF.

As concerns this clone: Other DNA sequences in the sample encode the same CDR3. The V and J genes are TRBV7-2 and TRBJ1-2, with 7 bases identical to TRBD1. With V trimmed by 6 bases and J by 0 bases, 4 bases remained unmatched. The V gene's germline CDR1 is SGHTA and CDR2 FQGNSA. The CDR3 loop spans 14 amino acids. The CDR3 protein is CASSSDRANYGYTF. The CDR3 nucleotides read TGTGCCAGCAGTTCAGACAGGGCTAACTATGGCTACACCTTC.

The chain recombines TRBV6-2 or TRBV6-3 with TRBJ1-5; 10 bases align to TRBD1. This CDR3 has 15 residues. J lost 3 bases, V lost 4 bases, and 3 bases had no gene match. Germline CDR1 and CDR2: MNHEY and SVGEGT. The CDR3 DNA reads TGTGCCAGCAGTTGGGACAGGGGCCTCAATCAGCCCCAGCATTTT. Its protein is CASSWDRGLNQPQHF.

This chain links TRBV6-5 with TRBJ1-4; no firm D call. This CDR3 spans 15 amino acids. The ends were cut back, 2 bases at V and 3 bases at J, with 10 bases in the middle. The germline V gene encodes CDR1 MNHEY and CDR2 SVGAGI. Written as DNA, the CDR3 is TGTGCCAGCAGTTACGTCCGGGGAGCTAATGAAAAACTGTTTTTT. It is translated as CASSYVRGANEKLFF.

V and J are TRBV27 and TRBJ1-5, with D perhaps matching TRBD1 (6 bases). CDR1 and CDR2 (germline): MNHEY, SMNVEV (reference sequence). CDR3 size: 15 residues. Trimming shortened V by 6 bases and J by 0 bases, and 12 bases separated the two germline ends. The CDR3 DNA reads TGTGCCAGCAGAAAACAGGGAAATAGCAATCAGCCCCAGCATTTT. Its protein is CASRKQGNSNQPQHF.

In DNA form, the CDR3 reads TGCGCCAGCAGCTTCGGCGGGAGTAGGTGGGGGTACGAGCAGTACTTC. Translation gives CASSFGGSRWGYEQYF. The chain couples TRBV5-1 to TRBJ2-7, with 7 bases matching TRBD2. This CDR3 spans 16 amino acids. Germline CDR1 SGHRS, CDR2 YFSETQ. J gave up 4 bases and V 2 bases, and 12 bases lay outside the gene matches.